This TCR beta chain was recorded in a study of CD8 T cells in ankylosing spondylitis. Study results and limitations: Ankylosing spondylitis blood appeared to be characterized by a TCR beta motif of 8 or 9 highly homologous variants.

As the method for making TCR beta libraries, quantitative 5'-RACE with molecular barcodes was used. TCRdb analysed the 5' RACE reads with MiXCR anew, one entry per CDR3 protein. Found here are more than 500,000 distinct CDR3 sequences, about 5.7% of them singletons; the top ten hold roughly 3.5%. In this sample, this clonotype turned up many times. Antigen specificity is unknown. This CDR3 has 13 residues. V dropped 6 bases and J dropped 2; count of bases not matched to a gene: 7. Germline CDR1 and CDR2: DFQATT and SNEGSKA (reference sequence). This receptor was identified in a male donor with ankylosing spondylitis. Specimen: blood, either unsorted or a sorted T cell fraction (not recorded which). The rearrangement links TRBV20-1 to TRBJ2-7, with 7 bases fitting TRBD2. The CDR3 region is CSALTGTTYEQYF. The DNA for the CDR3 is TGCAGTGCCCTTACCGGGACTACCTACGAGCAGTACTTC.